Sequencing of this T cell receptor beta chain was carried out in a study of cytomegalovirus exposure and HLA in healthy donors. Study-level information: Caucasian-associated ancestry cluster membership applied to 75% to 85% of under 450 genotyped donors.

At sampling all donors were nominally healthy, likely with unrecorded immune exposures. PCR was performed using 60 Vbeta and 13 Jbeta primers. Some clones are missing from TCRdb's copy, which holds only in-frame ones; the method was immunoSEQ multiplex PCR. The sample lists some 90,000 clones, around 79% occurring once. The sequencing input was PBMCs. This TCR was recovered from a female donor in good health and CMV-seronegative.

This chain's CDR3 is CASRRDRDGYTF. The CDR3, as DNA: TGTGCCAGCAGGCGGGACAGGGACGGCTACACCTTC. This chain connects TRBV6-6 to TRBJ1-2, with 9 nucleotides matching TRBD1. V dropped 6 bases and J dropped 8; count of bases not matched to a gene: 4. Per the germline V gene, CDR1 is MNHNY and CDR2 is SVGAGI (reference sequence). CDR3 length equals 12 residues.